Following are 14 T cell receptor beta chains from one sample sequenced in a study of naive and memory T cell subsets. Four PCR rounds used nested alpha and beta constant region primers plus the SP2 primer. TCRdb re-called the UMI-ligation and nested PCR reads through MiXCR, storing one row per CDR3 protein. The repertoire holds approximately 37,000 distinct CDR3 sequences, 9.5% to 12% seen once, with around 3.9% in the top ten. Sample treatment: skin biopsy from PPD injection site in Mantoux-positive individual. The library had UMIs added by 3' ligation of an oligonucleotide to TCR cDNA. The sample was skin, taken from a tuberculin skin test site. The receptors here all came from an adult in good health.

This clonotype was seen many times. The chain couples TRBV5-1 to TRBJ2-6; TRBD1 is a possible D gene (6 bases). Germline V lookup: CDR1 SGHRS, CDR2 YFSETQ. The CDR3 spans 15 residues. The V gene lost 3 bases and the J gene lost 0 bases, with 7 bases spanning the gap. The CDR3 DNA reads as TGCGCCAGCAGCTCGACAGGCTCTGGGGCCAACGTCCTGACTTTC. Translating gives CASSSTGSGANVLTF.

This clonotype was detected many times. The chain carries TRBV7-9 and TRBJ1-1; 8 bases are shared with TRBD1. Germline V gene lookup returns CDR1 SEHNR and CDR2 FQNEAQ (reference sequence). Trimming removed 5 bases from V and 0 bases from J; junction bases left unmatched: 5. The CDR3 has 15 amino acids. This CDR3 reads CASSPRDRMNTEAFF. Written as DNA, the CDR3 is TGTGCCAGCAGCCCAAGGGACAGGATGAACACTGAAGCTTTCTTT. The whole variable domain, remainder taken from reference TRBV7-9 and TRBJ1-1, is DTGVSQNPRHKITKRGQNVTFRCDPISEHNRLYWYRQTLGQGPEFLTYFQNEAQLEKSRLLSDRFSAERPKGSFSTLEIQRTEQGDSAMYLCASSPRDRMNTEAFFGQGTRLTVV.

In its sample, this clonotype was seen a few times. V and J are TRBV30 and TRBJ1-5, with D maybe TRBD1 (6 bases). The germline V and J ends were trimmed by 3 bases and 0 bases, with 12 bases remaining between them. CDR3 length: 15 residues. Germline CDR1 reads GTSNPN; CDR2 reads SVGIG (reference sequence). The CDR3 loop is CAWSTGRNSNQPQHF. The CDR3 bases are TGTGCCTGGAGCACAGGGCGAAATAGCAATCAGCCCCAGCATTTT. The full variable domain, with the rest looked up from reference TRBV30 and TRBJ1-5, is SQTIHQWPATLVQPVGSPLSLECTVEGTSNPNLYWYRQAAGRGLQLLFYSVGIGQISSEVPQNLSASRPQDRQFILSSKKLLLSDSGFYLCAWSTGRNSNQPQHFGDGTRLSIL.

This clonotype was seen at least ten times. The rearrangement links TRBV2 to TRBJ2-1; TRBD2 matches 13 bases. This CDR3 region has 15 residues. The V and J ends lost 6 bases and 12 bases, in that order; junction bases with no gene match: 11. The germline CDR1 and CDR2 sequences are SNHLY and FYNNEI. CDR3 in DNA: TGTGCCAGCAGGCGGACTAGCGGGAGTGGTAACGGGCAGTTCTTC. Translated, it gives CASRRTSGSGNGQFF.

This chain links TRBV6-5 with TRBJ2-1; 10 bases map to TRBD2. V shed 5 bases, J shed 9 bases, and the junction held 13 bases outside the gene matches. Germline CDR1 and CDR2: MNHEY and SVGAGI. The CDR3 is 16 amino acids. The DNA of the CDR3 is TGTGCCAGCAGTCCCGCAAGAGCGGGAGGGCTAGGTGAGCAGTTCTTC. The encoded protein is CASSPARAGGLGEQFF.

This clonotype was found a few times. CDR3: CSVGSTDTQYF. Written as DNA, the CDR3 is TGCAGCGTTGGGAGCACAGATACGCAGTATTTT. The chain combines TRBV29-1 with TRBJ2-3; no definite D call. Germline loops: CDR1 SQVTM, CDR2 ANQGSEA. Trimming pared 4 bases from V and 0 bases from J, leaving 2 bases between. The length of the CDR3 is 11 residues.

V usage is TRBV2 and J usage is TRBJ2-3, with TRBD2 as a possible D gene (5 bases). V was trimmed by 7 bases and J by 1 base, leaving 9 bases between them. Germline V CDR1 and CDR2: SNHLY, FYNNEI. This CDR3 region has 13 residues. The DNA for the CDR3 is TGTGCCAGCAACCTGGGAGGCACAGATACGCAGTATTTT. The encoded protein is CASNLGGTDTQYF.

By proportion, this clonotype is medium-sized. V gene TRBV7-8 combines with J gene TRBJ2-7; no firm D call. Germline CDR1 SGHVS, CDR2 FQNEAQ. Trimming shortened V by 6 bases and J by 3 bases, and 18 bases separated the two germline ends. The CDR3 loop spans 15 amino acids. Written as DNA, the CDR3 is TGTGCCAGCAGTTATCCTTCAGCACGAATCTACGAGCAGTACTTC. Protein product: CASSYPSARIYEQYF. The entire variable domain, with the rest obtained from reference TRBV7-8 and TRBJ2-7, is as follows: GAGVSQSPRYKVAKRGQDVALRCDPISGHVSLFWYQQALGQGPEFLTYFQNEAQLDKSGLPSDRFFAERPEGSVSTLKIQRTQQEDSAVYLCASSYPSARIYEQYFGPGTRLTVT.

The genes are TRBV20-1 and TRBJ2-5; 12 bases fit TRBD2. CDR1 is DFQATT, CDR2 SNEGSKA, per germline (reference sequence). The CDR3 length is 15 residues. V gave up 0 bases and J gave up 6 bases; unmatched junction bases: 5. The CDR3 nucleotides read TGCAGTGCTAGAGAGACTAGCGGGAGAATGAAGACCCAGTACTTC. Amino acids: CSARETSGRMKTQYF.

About this clonotype itself: Mismatch with germline at one junction end may stem from a read error. The chain is built from TRBV28 and TRBJ1-2, with a possible D match to TRBD1 (5 bases). Germline V gives CDR1 MDHEN, CDR2 SYDVKM. The CDR3 has 13 amino acids. CDR3 nucleotides: TGTGCCAGCAGTTTCCGACAGACCTATGGCGACACCTTC. Protein: CASSFRQTYGDTF.

This clonotype came up a few times. This CDR3 is CASSGTGGRPDTQYF. CDR3 sequence (DNA): TGTGCCAGCAGTGGTACGGGGGGGCGCCCAGATACGCAGTATTTT. The chain uses TRBV2 and TRBJ2-3; 8 nucleotides match TRBD2. J gave up 4 bases and V 4 bases, and 7 bases lay outside the gene matches. Germline CDR1 is SNHLY and CDR2 is FYNNEI. This CDR3 region has 15 residues.

The sample holds many counts of this clonotype. DNA for the CDR3: TGTGCCAGCAGCGTGGGACTAGACAATGAGCAGTTCTTC. Translation gives CASSVGLDNEQFF. The chain joins TRBV11-2 to TRBJ2-1; 8 bases map to TRBD2. Germline lookup yields CDR1 SGHAT and CDR2 FQNNGV. With V trimmed by 5 bases and J by 5 bases, 2 bases remained unmatched. This CDR3 region has 13 residues.

There are many counts of this clonotype. The V and J genes are TRBV20-1 and TRBJ2-1; D tentatively reads TRBD1 or TRBD2 (5 bases each). The V gene's germline CDR1 is DFQATT and CDR2 SNEGSKA (reference sequence). Trimming took off 1 base at V and 3 bases at J, with 13 bases between the two ends. The CDR3 spans 15 residues. In DNA, the CDR3 is TGCAGTGCTAGAGCGGGACCCACTAACTACAATGAGCAGTTCTTC. It specifies CSARAGPTNYNEQFF.

This clonotype was counted only a few times. The J gene is TRBJ2-3, the V gene TRBV6-6, with a tentative D call TRBD2 (5 bases). Germline CDR1 is MNHNY and CDR2 is SVGAGI (reference sequence). Trimming cost V 3 bases and J 2 bases, with 24 bases left between them. This CDR3 contains 19 residues. CDR3 sequence: CASSYTGGTGYPYTDTQYF. CDR3 sequence (DNA): TGTGCCAGCAGTTATACTGGAGGAACGGGATACCCCTACACAGATACGCAGTATTTT.